Listed here are 14 T cell receptor beta chains from one sample, sequenced in a study of T cell responses to AZD1222 COVID-19 vaccine. Sequencing used immunoSEQ multiplex PCR; TCRdb keeps in-frame clones, though not all of them. Here the sample spans 80,000 to 90,000 clones, about 90% being singletons. Here the sequenced sample was peripheral blood, taken on day 0 of MenACWY control vaccination. All receptors derive from an adult in good health.

This clone is a singleton in its sample. The chain recombines TRBV6-5 with TRBJ1-4; D is ambiguous. Germline-derived CDR1 and CDR2 are MNHEY and SVGAGI. The CDR3 loop spans 15 amino acids. Between the trimmed V and J ends, which lost 5 bases and 8 bases, there was a span of 18 bases. The CDR3 here is CASSNPTSMVEKLFF. CDR3 bases: TGTGCCAGCAGTAACCCCACGTCTATGGTGGAAAAACTGTTTTTT.

This rearrangement joins TRBV7-2 to TRBJ2-2, with unresolved D. The V and J ends lost 3 bases and 5 bases respectively, with 4 bases between them. This CDR3 comprises 12 residues. Germline CDR1 and CDR2: SGHTA and FQGNSA. CDR3 sequence (DNA): TGTGCCAGCAGCTTTTTTACCGGGGAGCTGTTTTTT. Translation: CASSFFTGELFF.

This sequence joins TRBV28 and TRBJ1-5; 11 bases are a match to TRBD1. This CDR3 comprises 17 residues. Germline CDR1 reads MDHEN; CDR2 reads SYDVKM. Germline trimming cut 2 bases from V and 1 base from J; bases unmatched to any gene: 4. The CDR3 region has the DNA TGTGCCAGCAGTTTAACCGGGACAGGGGGAAGCAATCAGCCCCAGCATTTT. Translation gives CASSLTGTGGSNQPQHF.

The CDR3 nucleotides read TGTGCCAGCAGCCGAAGGGGGGTAGGGGTCGAGTACGAGCAGTACTTC. It codes for CASSRRGVGVEYEQYF. V is TRBV5-6 and J is TRBJ2-7; D tentatively reads TRBD1 or TRBD2 (6 bases each). CDR3 length: 16 residues. The germline V gene has CDR1 SGHDT and CDR2 YYEEEE. Deletions cut 4 bases from V and 4 bases from J, with 21 bases between.

This chain links TRBV7-2 with TRBJ2-3, with D hard to call. The CDR3 totals 13 residues. Trimming took 3 bases from V and 13 from J, leaving 17 bases between them. Germline V gives CDR1 SGHTA, CDR2 FQGNSA. CDR3 nucleotides: TGTGCCAGCAGCTTCAAGCAACAGTTGTCAGAGTATTTT. This encodes CASSFKQQLSEYF.

The chain recombines TRBV12-3 or TRBV12-4 with TRBJ1-5; no firm D call. The CDR3 has 12 residues. V was shortened by 8 bases and J by 7 bases, with 12 bases between the two germline ends. CDR3 nucleotide sequence: TGTGCCAGCCAGGAAGGGAACCAGCCCCAGCATTTT. As protein: CASQEGNQPQHF.

This sequence joins TRBV6-5 and TRBJ2-2, with 7 bases aligning to TRBD2. Germline CDR1 and CDR2: MNHEY and SVGAGI. The CDR3 is 16 amino acids. V was clipped by 0 bases and J by 2 bases; unmatched bases: 3. This CDR3 reads CASSYSPSGNTGELFF. CDR3 nucleotides: TGTGCCAGCAGTTACTCGCCTAGCGGAAACACCGGGGAGCTGTTTTTT.

This clone has only one observation. This chain connects TRBV15 to TRBJ1-4, with D unclear. Deletions cut 4 bases from V and 5 bases from J, with 14 bases between. The germline gives CDR1 LNHNV, CDR2 YYDKDF (reference sequence). The CDR3 has 15 residues. The CDR3 DNA is TGTGCCACCAGCACAGGTGGAGCAGGAAATGAAAAACTGTTTTTT. Its translation is CATSTGGAGNEKLFF.

The rearrangement links TRBV5-1 to TRBJ2-3; 8 nucleotides align to TRBD1. CDR3 length: 17 residues. Germline CDR1 reads SGHRS; CDR2 reads YFSETQ. Trimming took 1 base from V and 0 from J; bases not matched to a gene: 7. The CDR3 spells CASSLQGARTSTDTQYF. CDR3 nucleotide sequence: TGCGCCAGCAGCTTGCAGGGGGCCCGAACTAGCACAGATACGCAGTATTTT. Looking up the rest from reference TRBV5-1 and TRBJ2-3 gives the full variable domain: KAGVTQTPRYLIKTRGQQVTLSCSPISGHRSVSWYQQTPGQGLQFLFEYFSETQRNKGNFPGRFSGRQFSNSRSEMNVSTLELGDSALYLCASSLQGARTSTDTQYFGPGTRLTVL.

This clone occurred a few times. The junction shows a germline mismatch at one end, possibly a read error. CDR3 nucleotide sequence: TGTGCTAGCAGGAGAGATGGGACAGGGGGCCACTATGGCTACACCTTC. It codes for CASRRDGTGGHYGYTF. The chain links TRBV7-7 to TRBJ1-2; 12 bases match TRBD1. This CDR3 is 16 amino acids long. Germline-derived CDR1 and CDR2 are SSHAT and FNYEAQ (reference sequence).

J is TRBJ1-5 and V is TRBV29-1, with D perhaps matching TRBD1 (6 bases). CDR3 length equals 14 residues. Germline loops: CDR1 SQVTM, CDR2 ANQGSEA. The V end lost 4 bases, the J end lost 2 bases, and 12 bases lay between the germline ends. DNA for the CDR3: TGCAGCGTTGCCGAGGACAGTCGCAATCAGCCCCAGCATTTT. Residues: CSVAEDSRNQPQHF.

V is TRBV28 and J is TRBJ2-7; the match to TRBD2 covers 12 bases. Germline trimming cut 3 bases from V and 5 bases from J; bases unmatched to any gene: 8. Germline V gene lookup returns CDR1 MDHEN and CDR2 SYDVKM. This CDR3 spans 16 amino acids. The CDR3 is CASSLPLAGGPHEQYF. The CDR3 region has the DNA TGTGCCAGCAGTTTGCCTCTAGCGGGGGGGCCCCACGAGCAGTACTTC.

The chain uses TRBV27 and TRBJ1-6; D gene unclear. V dropped 2 bases and J dropped 10 bases, with 9 bases sitting between them. This CDR3 has 13 amino acids. Looked up from germline, CDR1 is MNHEY and CDR2 is SMNVEV (reference sequence). The CDR3 loop reads CASSLQGRSPLHF. The CDR3, as DNA: TGTGCCAGCAGTTTACAAGGAAGGTCACCCCTCCACTTT.

J is TRBJ2-3 and V is TRBV7-9; no reliable D call. The CDR3 is made up of 12 amino acids. The V and J ends lost 4 bases and 7 bases respectively, with 9 bases between them. CDR1 SEHNR and CDR2 FQNEAQ come from the germline V gene (reference sequence). The CDR3, as DNA: TGTGCCAGCAGCTCTAGTCAGTATACGCAGTATTTT. This translates into CASSSSQYTQYF.